The subject of this entry is one T cell receptor beta chain. Its antigen is unknown. Germline V CDR1 and CDR2: DFQATT, SNEGSKA (reference sequence). This CDR3 contains 12 residues. J lost 8 bases, V lost 4 bases, and 5 bases had no gene match. This specimen belongs to a study of regulatory T cells in long-lasting Graves disease. Time point in this sample: newly diagnosed GD, antithyroid drugs for less than 3 months. After RNA was extracted from PBMCs, the TCR library was made from it. American Thyroid Association guidelines defined how Graves' disease was diagnosed. Patients came from an endocrinology department in Xi'an, China. Notes on the study in general: Persistent-disease Graves' patients showed less TCR diversity than new cases.

Arm-PCR of CDR3 regions and iRepertoire HTBI primers were used to build TCR beta libraries. TCRdb processed the multiplex PCR reads anew with MiXCR; each CDR3 protein has one entry. The table shows approximately 390,000 distinct CDR3 sequences, with about a sixth occurring only once. The data also belong to a second study, concerning T cells in Graves' hyperthyroidism and ophthalmopathy.

The rearrangement links TRBV20-1 to TRBJ2-4; TRBD1 matches 7 bases. The clonotype comes from a woman younger than 35 with Graves disease. The sample consisted of peripheral blood mononuclear cells (PBMCs), taken at new diagnosis, from a patient treated with antithyroid drugs. This chain's CDR3 is CSATTDRDIQYF. The CDR3 DNA sequence: TGCAGTGCTACTACCGACAGGGACATTCAGTACTTC.